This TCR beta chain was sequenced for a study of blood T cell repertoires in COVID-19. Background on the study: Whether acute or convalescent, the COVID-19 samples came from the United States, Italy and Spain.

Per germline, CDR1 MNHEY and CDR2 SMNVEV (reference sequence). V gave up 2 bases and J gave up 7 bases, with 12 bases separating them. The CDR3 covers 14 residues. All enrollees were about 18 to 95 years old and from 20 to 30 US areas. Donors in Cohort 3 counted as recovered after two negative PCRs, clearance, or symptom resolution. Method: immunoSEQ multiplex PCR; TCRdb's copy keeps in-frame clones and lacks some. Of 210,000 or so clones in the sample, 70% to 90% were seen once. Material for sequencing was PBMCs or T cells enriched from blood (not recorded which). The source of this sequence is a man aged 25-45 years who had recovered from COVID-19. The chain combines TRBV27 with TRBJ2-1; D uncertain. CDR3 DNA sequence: TGTGCCAGCAGTTTAGTTACGAGTGATAATGAGCAGTTCTTC. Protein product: CASSLVTSDNEQFF.